The next 3 T cell receptor beta chains were all read from a single sample in a study of blood T cell repertoires in COVID-19. Clones were read by immunoSEQ multiplex PCR, and TCRdb kept only the in-frame ones, dropping some. The sample consists of under 200,000 clones, roughly nine tenths of them appearing once. The sample comprised peripheral blood. These receptors originate from a man in his sixties or seventies with active or convalescent COVID-19.

The chain links TRBV19 to TRBJ2-3, with a tentative D call TRBD2 (7 bases). The CDR3 consists of 17 residues. Germline V lookup: CDR1 LNHDA, CDR2 SQIVND (reference sequence). The V end was cut by 7 bases, the J end by 2 bases, with 22 bases between. The CDR3 is CASKRVEGGRLTDTQYF. CDR3 bases: TGTGCCAGTAAGAGGGTGGAGGGGGGGCGTCTCACAGATACGCAGTATTTT. The full variable domain, in which reference TRBV19 and TRBJ2-3 provide the parts outside the CDR3, is DGGITQSPKYLFRKEGQNVTLSCEQNLNHDAMYWYRQDPGQGLRLIYYSQIVNDFQKGDIAEGYSVSREKKESFPLTVTSAQKNPTAFYLCASKRVEGGRLTDTQYFGPGTRLTVL.

The rearrangement uses TRBV4-1 and TRBJ2-1, with 9 bases lining up with TRBD1. The trim removed 3 bases at V and 4 bases at J, leaving 4 bases unmatched. This CDR3 region has 15 residues. The germline gives CDR1 MGHRA, CDR2 YSYEKL. This CDR3 is CASSHGQGPYNEQFF. DNA for the CDR3: TGCGCCAGCAGCCACGGACAGGGGCCATACAATGAGCAGTTCTTC.

The chain uses TRBV6-5 and TRBJ2-2; TRBD1 matches 8 bases. Unmatched junction bases numbered 6, after V lost 5 bases and J lost 7 bases. This CDR3 contains 14 residues. Per germline, CDR1 MNHEY and CDR2 SVGAGI. The CDR3 region is CASSRQGRNGELFF. The CDR3 DNA follows: TGTGCCAGCAGTAGACAGGGGAGGAACGGGGAGCTGTTTTTT.